The 29 T cell receptor beta chains presented below share a single source sample, sequenced in a study of blood T cell repertoires in COVID-19. Assay: immunoSEQ multiplex PCR; the TCRdb copy retains only in-frame clones and omits some. The sample yields around 140,000 clones, 81% seen once. Material: peripheral blood. These receptor sequences come from a woman in her fifties or sixties with active or convalescent COVID-19.

The chain is built from TRBV4-3 and TRBJ2-3; 14 bases agree with TRBD2. V shed 0 bases, J shed 10 bases, and the junction held 6 bases outside the gene matches. Per germline, CDR1 LGHNA and CDR2 YSLEER. The CDR3 spans 16 residues. In DNA form, the CDR3 reads TGCGCCAGCAGCCAAGACTCCGGGACTAGCGGGAGACCGCAGTATTTT. Translating gives CASSQDSGTSGRPQYF.

This clone showed up just a few times. This chain connects TRBV19 to TRBJ2-5; weak D call: TRBD1 (5 bases). Trimming removed 1 base from V and 0 bases from J, with 9 bases in between. The CDR3 extends over 15 amino acids. Germline CDR1 reads LNHDA; CDR2 reads SQIVND (reference sequence). The CDR3 coding sequence is TGTGCCAGTAGTATAGGGGGCCTGTACCAAGAGACCCAGTACTTC. This codes for CASSIGGLYQETQYF.

The V and J genes are TRBV7-9 and TRBJ1-4; D is uncertain. The CDR3 totals 15 residues. Germline assignment: CDR1 SEHNR and CDR2 FQNEAQ (reference sequence). V was clipped by 4 bases and J by 3 bases, with 12 bases between them. Here the CDR3 reads CASSSLPISNEKLFF. In nucleotides, the CDR3 is TGTGCCAGCAGCTCCCTACCGATCTCTAATGAAAAACTGTTTTTT. Combining the CDR3 with reference TRBV7-9 and TRBJ1-4 gives the whole variable domain DTGVSQNPRHKITKRGQNVTFRCDPISEHNRLYWYRQTLGQGPEFLTYFQNEAQLEKSRLLSDRFSAERPKGSFSTLEIQRTEQGDSAMYLCASSSLPISNEKLFFGSGTQLSVL.

The rearrangement joins TRBV7-2 to TRBJ2-3; D perhaps matches TRBD2 (7 bases). Germline CDR1 and CDR2: SGHTA and FQGNSA. There are 17 residues in the CDR3. The V gene lost 1 base and the J gene lost 6 bases, with 20 bases spanning the gap. The CDR3 DNA is TGTGCCAGCAGCTTAGGGAGGGGGACTAAAACTGTGGATACGCAGTATTTT. Its translation is CASSLGRGTKTVDTQYF.

This clone was counted only a few times. The CDR3 bases are TGTGCCAGCAGCCAATCGGACAGGAAACATTCACCCCTCCACTTT. Its translation: CASSQSDRKHSPLHF. The chain recombines TRBV3-1 (or the pseudogene TRBV3-2) with TRBJ1-6; 7 positions agree with TRBD1. Germline CDR1 and CDR2: LGHDT and YNNKEL (reference sequence). V was pared by 2 bases and J by 8 bases, with 6 bases of the junction left unmatched. The length of the CDR3 is 15 residues.

The V call is TRBV25-1, the J call TRBJ1-4; 8 bases are shared with TRBD1. Germline V lookup: CDR1 MGHDK, CDR2 SYGVNS. This CDR3 contains 13 residues. Trimming removed 7 bases from V and 3 bases from J; junction bases left unmatched: 1. The chain's CDR3 is CASMGQANEKLFF. CDR3 bases: TGTGCCAGCATGGGACAGGCTAATGAAAAACTGTTTTTT. Full variable domain (missing parts from reference TRBV25-1 and TRBJ1-4): EADIYQTPRYLVIGTGKKITLECSQTMGHDKMYWYQQDPGMELHLIHYSYGVNSTEKGDLSSESTVSRIRTEHFPLTLESARPSHTSQYLCASMGQANEKLFFGSGTQLSVL.

The chain combines TRBV7-2 with TRBJ2-7; 7 bases map to TRBD2. The V segment lost 2 bases and the J segment 7 bases; nucleotides outside the gene matches: 11. The CDR3 is 15 residues long. Germline assignment: CDR1 SGHTA and CDR2 FQGNSA. This chain's CDR3 is CASSLLGGSGNEQYF. CDR3 DNA sequence: TGTGCCAGCAGCTTACTGGGCGGGAGTGGAAATGAGCAGTACTTC. Variable domain in full (rest from reference TRBV7-2 and TRBJ2-7): GAGVSQSPSNKVTEKGKDVELRCDPISGHTALYWYRQSLGQGLEFLIYFQGNSAPDKSGLPSDRFSAERTGGSVSTLTIQRTQQEDSAVYLCASSLLGGSGNEQYFGPGTRLTVT.

The CDR3 protein is CASSQQDLTGGDTQYF. Here the CDR3 DNA reads TGCGCCAGCAGCCAACAAGACCTGACAGGGGGGGATACGCAGTATTTT. The chain employs TRBV4-1 and TRBJ2-3; TRBD1 matches 9 bases. This CDR3 region has 16 residues. CDR1 is MGHRA, CDR2 YSYEKL, per germline. Unmatched junction bases numbered 9, after V lost 2 bases and J lost 6 bases.

The rearrangement joins TRBV5-1 to TRBJ1-1; no firm D call. Between the trimmed V and J ends, which lost 2 bases and 0 bases, there was a span of 8 bases. Germline V gene data show CDR1 as SGHRS and CDR2 as YFSETQ. The CDR3 sequence is 14 residues long. The CDR3 DNA follows: TGCGCCAGCAGCTTTGCAGCGATGAACACTGAAGCTTTCTTT. Translation: CASSFAAMNTEAFF.

V is TRBV27 and J is TRBJ1-6; D not resolved. CDR1 and CDR2 from the germline V gene are MNHEY and SMNVEV (reference sequence). Trimming left V 6 bases short and J 0 bases short, with 15 bases between. The CDR3 covers 17 residues. CDR3 loop: CASRPLFQPSYNSPLHF. In DNA, the CDR3 is TGTGCCAGCAGGCCACTCTTTCAACCCTCCTATAATTCACCCCTCCACTTT.

The chain carries TRBV14 and TRBJ1-3; maybe TRBD1 (6 bases). CDR1 is SGHDN and CDR2 is FVKESK in the germline V gene. The CDR3 has 16 amino acids. V was trimmed by 1 base and J by 4 bases, leaving 14 bases between them. In nucleotides, the CDR3 is TGTGCCAGCAGCCAAGTCGGGCGGGGGCTCGGAAACACCATATATTTT. It encodes CASSQVGRGLGNTIYF.

The V and J genes are TRBV18 and TRBJ1-2; 10 bases align to TRBD1. Trimming took 3 bases from V and 7 from J; bases not matched to a gene: 14. The CDR3 loop spans 17 amino acids. Per the germline V gene, CDR1 is KGHSH and CDR2 is LQKENI. The CDR3 DNA is TGTGCCAGCTCACCGACAGGGGGCTTTCTAATTCAAGGTGGCTACACCTTC. Translating gives CASSPTGGFLIQGGYTF.

For the CDR3, the DNA is TGTGCCAGCTCGGAAGGACAGGGGAGCTCCTACGAGCAGTACTTC. It translates to CASSEGQGSSYEQYF. The chain links TRBV18 to TRBJ2-7; 9 bases align to TRBD1. Per the germline V gene, CDR1 is KGHSH and CDR2 is LQKENI. After removal of 6 bases from V and 0 bases from J, the junction contained 6 bases not matched to a gene. The CDR3 totals 15 residues.

The chain links TRBV21-1 to TRBJ1-4; whether TRBD1, the table's D call, matches the DNA was not checked. TRBV21-1 is flagged as a pseudogene. The CDR3 has 16 residues. The DNA of the CDR3 is TGTGCCAGCAGCAAAGCAAATGGGACAGGGGATGAAAAACTGTTTTTT. It translates to CASSKANGTGDEKLFF.

The genes are TRBV19 and TRBJ2-1; weak D call: TRBD1 (6 bases). V dropped 3 bases and J dropped 7 bases, with 19 bases sitting between them. The CDR3 length is 16 residues. Germline V gene sequence: CDR1 LNHDA, CDR2 SQIVND (reference sequence). The CDR3 region is CASSILSGQGRNEQFF. In nucleotides, the CDR3 is TGTGCCAGTAGTATCCTCTCGGGTCAGGGGAGAAATGAGCAGTTCTTC.

This chain uses TRBV6-6 with TRBJ1-2; possible D gene TRBD1, 6 bases. CDR1 and CDR2 (germline): MNHNY, SVGAGI (reference sequence). The CDR3 covers 20 residues. With 5 bases removed from V and 2 bases from J, the gap between germline ends came to 30 bases. The CDR3 DNA is TGTGCCAGCAGTCGCCATACCCACCCCCAGGAACCGGGACACAACTATGGCTACACCTTC. This encodes CASSRHTHPQEPGHNYGYTF.

The rearrangement joins TRBV5-6 to TRBJ2-5, with D maybe TRBD2 (6 bases). From germline, CDR1 is SGHDT and CDR2 YYEEEE. This CDR3 region has 14 residues. V gave up 0 bases and J gave up 3 bases, with 9 bases separating them. Here the CDR3 DNA reads TGTGCCAGCAGCTTGGCGGGGAGGAAAGAGACCCAGTACTTC. Protein: CASSLAGRKETQYF.

V and J are TRBV10-3 and TRBJ2-2; 8 bases align to TRBD2. With 2 bases clipped from V and 6 bases from J, the junction kept 8 bases outside the gene matches. CDR1 and CDR2 from the germline V gene are ENHRY and SYGVKD. The CDR3 is made up of 16 amino acids. The CDR3, as DNA: TGTGCCATCAGTGAGAATCCGGGACTAGTGGCCGGGGAGCTGTTTTTT. It specifies CAISENPGLVAGELFF.

The chain is built from TRBV6-5 and TRBJ1-1; TRBD1 matches 9 bases. This CDR3 has 14 residues. From germline, CDR1 is MNHEY and CDR2 SVGAGI. The CDR3 spells CAVAEQGARTEAFF. CDR3 bases: TGTGCGGTTGCGGAACAGGGGGCGCGTACTGAAGCTTTCTTT.

This chain joins TRBV28 and TRBJ1-6; 10 bases match TRBD1. Germline CDR1 reads MDHEN; CDR2 reads SYDVKM. The junction had 4 bases not matched to a gene; V was cut back by 1 base and J by 7 bases. The CDR3 runs to 16 residues. The CDR3 protein is CASSLSGTGVNSPLHF. In nucleotides, the CDR3 is TGTGCCAGCAGTTTATCCGGGACAGGGGTAAATTCACCCCTCCACTTT.

The chain links TRBV25-1 to TRBJ1-2, with D unclear. Looked up from germline, CDR1 is MGHDK and CDR2 is SYGVNS. The CDR3 spans 11 residues. The V and J ends lost 3 bases and 5 bases respectively, with 4 bases between them. CDR3 loop: CASSDRYGYTF. The DNA for the CDR3 is TGTGCCAGCAGTGATAGATATGGCTACACCTTC.

This clone was seen a single time. The V call is TRBV5-1, the J call TRBJ1-6, with 7 bases matching TRBD1. CDR1 SGHRS and CDR2 YFSETQ come from the germline V gene. The CDR3 is 18 residues long. J gave up 0 bases and V 4 bases, and 10 bases lay outside the gene matches. CDR3 loop: CASSTGQTTYSYNSPLHF. CDR3 DNA sequence: TGCGCCAGCAGCACGGGACAGACAACATACTCCTATAATTCACCCCTCCACTTT.

The genes are TRBV3-1 (or the pseudogene TRBV3-2) and TRBJ2-1; 9 bases are shared with TRBD2. From germline, CDR1 is LGHDT and CDR2 YNNKEL (reference sequence). The CDR3 is 19 residues long. Trimming removed 1 base from V and 7 bases from J; junction bases left unmatched: 17. Here the CDR3 reads CASSQGRSFPAGGPNEQFF. CDR3 DNA: TGTGCCAGCAGCCAAGGCAGATCTTTCCCGGCGGGAGGGCCTAATGAGCAGTTCTTC.

This clone was seen once. The V call is TRBV11-2, the J call TRBJ1-1, with D possibly being TRBD1 (6 bases). The CDR3 totals 13 residues. CDR1 and CDR2 (germline): SGHAT, FQNNGV. Between the trimmed V and J ends, which lost 5 bases and 3 bases, there was a span of 10 bases. The CDR3 nucleotides are TGTGCCAGCAGCCCACAGGGTCACACTGAAGCTTTCTTT. Its protein product is CASSPQGHTEAFF.

The chain carries TRBV6-1 and TRBJ1-1; D remains unclear. The CDR3 covers 17 residues. With 4 bases removed from V and 1 base from J, the gap between germline ends came to 19 bases. Germline CDR1 and CDR2: MNHNS and SASEGT. The CDR3 nucleotides are TGTGCCAGCAGTGGAGGAGCCGTGGTGTCGGCGAACACTGAAGCTTTCTTT. Translated: CASSGGAVVSANTEAFF.

This chain joins TRBV11-2 and TRBJ2-3; tentatively, D is TRBD2 (6 bases). The CDR3 loop spans 16 amino acids. V was cut by 5 bases and J by 2 bases, with 17 bases left in between. Looked up from germline, CDR1 is SGHAT and CDR2 is FQNNGV. CDR3 nucleotides: TGTGCCAGCAGCCCCGGCGTGGGGGACTTCACAGATACGCAGTATTTT. Encoded protein: CASSPGVGDFTDTQYF.

The chain couples TRBV5-1 to TRBJ2-5, with unresolved D. V was shortened by 1 base and J by 4 bases, with 8 bases between the two germline ends. Germline-derived CDR1 and CDR2 are SGHRS and YFSETQ. CDR3 size: 13 residues. The CDR3 DNA is TGCGCCAGCAGCTTGACAGCAGGAGAGACCCAGTACTTC. Translated, it gives CASSLTAGETQYF.

The chain is built from TRBV5-6 and TRBJ2-7; the match to TRBD1 covers 9 bases. Germline trimming cut 3 bases from V and 3 bases from J; bases unmatched to any gene: 10. The CDR3 is 16 residues long. Germline-derived CDR1 and CDR2 are SGHDT and YYEEEE. The CDR3 here is CASSYHQTGGRYEQYF. In DNA form, the CDR3 reads TGTGCCAGCAGCTACCATCAGACAGGGGGGCGCTACGAGCAGTACTTC. Variable domain in full (rest from reference TRBV5-6 and TRBJ2-7): DAGVTQSPTHLIKTRGQQVTLRCSPKSGHDTVSWYQQALGQGPQFIFQYYEEEERQRGNFPDRFSGHQFPNYSSELNVNALLLGDSALYLCASSYHQTGGRYEQYFGPGTRLTVT.

This clone showed up just a few times. This chain joins TRBV4-1 and TRBJ2-3; TRBD1 aligns across 8 bases. The CDR3 is 16 residues long. The trim removed 4 bases at V and 7 bases at J, leaving 13 bases unmatched. From germline, CDR1 is MGHRA and CDR2 YSYEKL. DNA of the CDR3: TGCGCCAGCAGCCTGTTCGAGGACAGGGCCACCCATACGCAGTATTTT. Translated, it gives CASSLFEDRATHTQYF.